The 32 T cell receptor beta chains given below trace back to one sample, sequenced in a study of T cells in tumors after PD-1 blockade. Data came from immunoSEQ multiplex PCR; TCRdb stores just in-frame clones and leaves some out. In the table there are some 24,000 clones, roughly four fifths of which are singletons. Material: PBMCs, obtained after anti-PD-1 treatment. These TCRs come from a human donor with basal cell carcinoma.

The chain combines TRBV9 with TRBJ1-1, with no clear D. Germline V gives CDR1 SGDLS, CDR2 YYNGEE. The CDR3 totals 14 residues. The V and J ends lost 4 bases and 5 bases respectively, with 15 bases between them. The CDR3: CASSPHVGSTEAFF. CDR3 coding DNA: TGTGCCAGCAGCCCCCACGTCGGGAGTACTGAAGCTTTCTTT. Full variable domain (missing parts from reference TRBV9 and TRBJ1-1): DSGVTQTPKHLITATGQRVTLRCSPRSGDLSVYWYQQSLDQGLQFLIQYYNGEERAKGNILERFSAQQFPDLHSELNLSSLELGDSALYFCASSPHVGSTEAFFGQGTRLTVV.

The V call is TRBV2, the J call TRBJ2-7, with unresolved D. The V gene lost 9 bases and the J gene lost 3 bases, with 12 bases spanning the gap. There are 12 residues in the CDR3. CDR1 SNHLY and CDR2 FYNNEI come from the germline V gene. Written as DNA, the CDR3 is TGTGCCAGTTTGACACTGGTCTACGAGCAGTACTTC. Amino acids: CASLTLVYEQYF.

This chain joins TRBV7-9 and TRBJ1-4; perhaps TRBD1 as D (6 bases). CDR1 is SEHNR, CDR2 FQNEAQ, per germline (reference sequence). V dropped 1 base and J dropped 7 bases, with 13 bases sitting between them. The CDR3 has 15 amino acids. This CDR3 is CASSLEGGRGEKLFF. CDR3 bases: TGTGCCAGCAGCTTAGAAGGGGGGCGCGGTGAAAAACTGTTTTTT.

The sample holds a few counts of this clone. The V call is TRBV5-1, the J call TRBJ2-2, with D perhaps TRBD2 (5 bases). In germline, CDR1 is SGHRS, CDR2 YFSETQ. V was shortened by 4 bases and J by 0 bases, with 16 bases between the two germline ends. The CDR3 runs to 17 residues. DNA of the CDR3: TGCGCCAGCAGCGATGTCAGCGGAGTAACGAACACCGGGGAGCTGTTTTTT. It specifies CASSDVSGVTNTGELFF.

The rearrangement links TRBV27 to TRBJ1-5; D possibly corresponds to TRBD1 (6 bases). The CDR3 is 18 residues long. Trimming took 5 bases from V and 4 from J, leaving 24 bases between them. Germline V gene lookup returns CDR1 MNHEY and CDR2 SMNVEV (reference sequence). The chain's CDR3 is CASSTLQAGTSGNQPQHF. The CDR3 nucleotides read TGTGCCAGCAGTACCCTACAGGCCGGGACAAGCGGTAATCAGCCCCAGCATTTT.

This chain connects TRBV13 to TRBJ2-3; no clear D. The CDR3 runs 11 residues. Germline V gene sequence: CDR1 PRHDT, CDR2 FYEKMQ (reference sequence). With 5 bases removed from V and 4 bases from J, the gap between germline ends came to 4 bases. CDR3 sequence reads: CASSPSDTQYF. For the CDR3, the DNA is TGTGCCAGCAGCCCCTCAGATACGCAGTATTTT.

The chain recombines TRBV3-1 (or the pseudogene TRBV3-2) with TRBJ2-1, with D perhaps assigned TRBD1 or TRBD2 (5 bases each). The CDR3 length is 15 residues. V was clipped by 5 bases and J by 8 bases, with 19 bases between them. Germline CDR1 reads LGHDT; CDR2 reads YNNKEL (reference sequence). This CDR3 is CASSTRTPLGDEQFF. CDR3 coding DNA: TGTGCCAGCAGCACCCGGACGCCCCTGGGGGATGAGCAGTTCTTC.

This chain joins TRBV3-1 (or the pseudogene TRBV3-2) and TRBJ1-1; maybe TRBD1 (5 bases). Trimming cost V 4 bases and J 4 bases, with 16 bases left between them. This CDR3 has 15 residues. Per germline, CDR1 LGHDT and CDR2 YNNKEL (reference sequence). The CDR3 DNA follows: TGTGCCAGCAGCCCCCGAAGGGGTTGGGCCACTGAAGCTTTCTTT. Its protein product is CASSPRRGWATEAFF.

J is TRBJ2-3 and V is TRBV6-4; TRBD2 agrees at 11 bases. Trimming cost V 5 bases and J 4 bases; bases outside gene matches: 5. The length of the CDR3 is 15 residues. Germline CDR1 and CDR2: MRHNA and SNTAGT. The CDR3: CASSRLAGISDTQYF. The CDR3 DNA sequence: TGTGCCAGCAGTCGACTAGCGGGGATTTCAGATACGCAGTATTTT.

The chain combines TRBV7-9 with TRBJ1-6; a weak D match, TRBD1 (6 bases). Looked up from germline, CDR1 is SEHNR and CDR2 is FQNEAQ (reference sequence). The CDR3 is 13 amino acids. V was clipped by 5 bases and J by 8 bases, with 10 bases between them. In DNA, the CDR3 is TGTGCCAGCAGCCCCCGGACAGATTCACCCCTCCACTTT. Residues: CASSPRTDSPLHF.

The rearrangement joins TRBV21-1 to TRBJ2-5. TRBV21-1 is annotated as a pseudogene. The CDR3 contains 18 residues. The CDR3 protein is CASNLTTEGERDQETQYF. The CDR3 DNA sequence: TGTGCCAGCAACCTAACAACGGAGGGGGAGAGGGATCAAGAGACCCAGTACTTC.

This rearrangement joins TRBV4-2 to TRBJ1-4; maybe TRBD1 (5 bases). This CDR3 is built from 17 residues. The V end was cut by 1 base, the J end by 4 bases, with 16 bases between. Germline V CDR1 and CDR2: LGHNA, YNFKEQ. In nucleotides, the CDR3 is TGTGCCAGCAGCCAAGTTTATCCATCAGGGATTAATGAAAAACTGTTTTTT. Translating it yields CASSQVYPSGINEKLFF.

The chain employs TRBV4-2 and TRBJ2-7; 8 bases agree with TRBD1. The J segment lost 1 base and the V segment lost 8 bases, leaving 7 bases of the junction unmatched. This CDR3 comprises 14 residues. The germline CDR1 and CDR2 sequences are LGHNA and YNFKEQ. The CDR3 here is CASGDQGASYEQYF. CDR3 nucleotides: TGTGCCAGCGGAGATCAGGGGGCGTCCTACGAGCAGTACTTC.

The rearrangement uses TRBV9 and TRBJ1-3; 7 positions match TRBD1. There are 16 residues in the CDR3. From germline, CDR1 is SGDLS and CDR2 YYNGEE. The junction had 7 bases not matched to a gene; V was cut back by 2 bases and J by 2 bases. The CDR3 DNA follows: TGTGCCAGCAGCGTTAGCGGGACAGAAGCTGGAAACACCATATATTTT. Translation gives CASSVSGTEAGNTIYF.

The rearrangement links TRBV5-1 to TRBJ2-7; 11 positions match TRBD2. The CDR3 runs to 15 residues. V was pared by 1 base and J by 3 bases, with 3 bases of the junction left unmatched. CDR1 SGHRS and CDR2 YFSETQ come from the germline V gene. In DNA, the CDR3 is TGCGCCAGCAGCTTGACTAGCGGGAGTTACTACGAGCAGTACTTC. Translated, it gives CASSLTSGSYYEQYF. Together with reference TRBV5-1 and TRBJ2-7, the CDR3 gives the full variable domain: KAGVTQTPRYLIKTRGQQVTLSCSPISGHRSVSWYQQTPGQGLQFLFEYFSETQRNKGNFPGRFSGRQFSNSRSEMNVSTLELGDSALYLCASSLTSGSYYEQYFGPGTRLTVT.

The chain carries TRBV29-1 and TRBJ2-4; no reliable D call. Trimming cost V 5 bases and J 2 bases, with 13 bases left between them. Germline CDR1 SQVTM, CDR2 ANQGSEA. The CDR3 consists of 14 residues. CDR3 loop: CSVYKGNTKNIQYF. Here the CDR3 DNA reads TGCAGCGTTTACAAAGGTAACACCAAAAACATTCAGTACTTC.

This clone was seen a single time. This chain links TRBV2 with TRBJ1-3; D unresolved. The V gene's germline CDR1 is SNHLY and CDR2 FYNNEI. The CDR3 totals 15 residues. V dropped 3 bases and J dropped 1 base, with 10 bases sitting between them. CDR3: CASSEARGSGNTIYF. CDR3 DNA sequence: TGTGCCAGCAGTGAGGCCCGAGGGTCTGGAAACACCATATATTTT.

This sequence joins TRBV3-1 (or the pseudogene TRBV3-2) and TRBJ2-5; D may be TRBD2 (6 bases). CDR3 size: 15 residues. Germline CDR1 reads LGHDT; CDR2 reads YNNKEL (reference sequence). V lost 1 base and J 4 bases, leaving 13 bases between the germline ends. CDR3 residues: CASSQAGVAGETQYF. In DNA, the CDR3 is TGTGCCAGCAGCCAAGCGGGGGTCGCAGGAGAGACCCAGTACTTC.

The V gene is TRBV10-1, the J gene TRBJ2-3, with 11 bases matching TRBD2. Per germline, CDR1 WNHNN and CDR2 SYGVQD (reference sequence). This CDR3 comprises 13 residues. The junction had 2 bases not matched to a gene; V was cut back by 6 bases and J by 6 bases. CDR3 sequence reads: CASSRTSGDTQYF. In DNA, the CDR3 is TGCGCCAGCAGCAGGACTAGCGGGGATACGCAGTATTTT.

This chain uses TRBV11-3 with TRBJ2-6, with TRBD1 matching over 9 bases. The germline V gene encodes CDR1 SGHNT and CDR2 YENEEA. CDR3 length equals 17 residues. V gave up 4 bases and J gave up 4 bases; unmatched junction bases: 8. This CDR3 reads CASSSRDRAPGANVLTF. The CDR3 region has the DNA TGTGCCAGCAGCTCCCGGGACAGGGCTCCCGGGGCCAACGTCCTGACTTTC. Full variable domain (missing parts from reference TRBV11-3 and TRBJ2-6): EAGVVQSPRYKIIEKKQPVAFWCNPISGHNTLYWYLQNLGQGPELLIRYENEEAVDDSQLPKDRFSAERLKGVDSTLKIQPAELGDSAVYLCASSSRDRAPGANVLTFGAGSRLTVL.

The genes are TRBV5-4 and TRBJ1-3; D not resolved. Germline-derived CDR1 and CDR2 are SGHNT and YYREEE (reference sequence). With 5 bases removed from V and 0 bases from J, the gap between germline ends came to 12 bases. The CDR3 sequence is 15 residues long. The DNA for the CDR3 is TGTGCCAGCAGTTGGGGATTGGACTCTGGAAACACCATATATTTT. Amino acid sequence: CASSWGLDSGNTIYF. The full variable domain, rest sourced from reference TRBV5-4 and TRBJ1-3, is ETGVTQSPTHLIKTRGQQVTLRCSSQSGHNTVSWYQQALGQGPQFIFQYYREEENGRGNFPPRFSGLQFPNYSSELNVNALELDDSALYLCASSWGLDSGNTIYFGEGSWLTVV.

J is TRBJ1-6 and V is TRBV5-1, with 8 positions matching TRBD1. Germline CDR1 and CDR2: SGHRS and YFSETQ. V was pared by 0 bases and J by 7 bases, with 6 bases of the junction left unmatched. The CDR3 totals 16 residues. The CDR3 here is CASSLDQGAGNSPLHF. CDR3 nucleotide sequence: TGCGCCAGCAGCTTGGATCAGGGGGCTGGGAATTCACCCCTCCACTTT.

CDR3 sequence: CASRLSSSGNTIYF. The DNA of the CDR3 is TGTGCCAGCAGGCTCAGCAGCTCTGGAAACACCATATATTTT. The gene calls are TRBV6-5 and TRBJ1-3; unclear D gene. From germline, CDR1 is MNHEY and CDR2 SVGAGI. Trimming stripped 6 bases from V and 0 bases from J, with 9 bases between. The CDR3 has 14 amino acids.

This clone was observed a few times. The chain couples TRBV6-4 to TRBJ1-1; D is uncertain. The germline V gene encodes CDR1 MRHNA and CDR2 SNTAGT. The V end lost 5 bases, the J end lost 5 bases, and 12 bases lay between the germline ends. The CDR3 extends over 13 amino acids. The CDR3, as DNA: TGTGCCAGCAGTTTGTCCCAACAAACTGAAGCTTTCTTT. Its protein product is CASSLSQQTEAFF.

The chain couples TRBV7-9 to TRBJ1-1, with D possibly TRBD1 on 6 matching bases. Per the germline V gene, CDR1 is SEHNR and CDR2 is FQNEAQ (reference sequence). The CDR3 totals 14 residues. V lost 6 bases and J 1 base, leaving 12 bases between the germline ends. CDR3 region: CASRPDSQNTEAFF. CDR3 bases: TGTGCCAGCAGACCGGACAGCCAGAACACTGAAGCTTTCTTT.

This sequence joins TRBV15 and TRBJ2-2; D call uncertain. The CDR3 is 14 amino acids. V lost 0 bases to trimming and J lost 6 bases, with 8 bases between them. Looked up from germline, CDR1 is LNHNV and CDR2 is YYDKDF (reference sequence). The CDR3 loop reads CATSRDLRAGELFF. CDR3 coding DNA: TGTGCCACCAGCAGAGACCTAAGGGCCGGGGAGCTGTTTTTT.

This clone was picked up one time. The V call is TRBV12-5, the J call TRBJ2-5; D not certain. Germline lookup yields CDR1 LGHNT and CDR2 FRNRAP. This CDR3 has 13 residues. V lost 4 bases to trimming and J lost 4 bases, with 10 bases between them. The CDR3 DNA sequence: TGTGCTAGTGGTTGGGCGAAGGGAGAGACCCAGTACTTC. Its protein product is CASGWAKGETQYF.

The rearrangement joins TRBV5-3 to TRBJ1-1; D is unclear. TRBV5-3 is labeled an ORF, and its function is uncertain. V gave up 4 bases and J gave up 5 bases, with 12 bases separating them. CDR3 size: 13 residues. CDR3 DNA sequence: TGTGCCAGAAGCACGACCCGGGGAACTGAAGCTTTCTTT. Amino acid sequence: CARSTTRGTEAFF.

This clone occurred a few times. The chain couples TRBV5-1 to TRBJ1-2; possibly TRBD1 for D (5 bases). V was trimmed by 2 bases and J by 6 bases, leaving 11 bases between them. CDR3 length: 13 amino acids. The V gene's germline CDR1 is SGHRS and CDR2 YFSETQ. The CDR3: CASSLGDSHGYTF. The CDR3 DNA reads as TGCGCCAGCAGCTTAGGGGATTCTCATGGCTACACCTTC.

V is TRBV10-3 and J is TRBJ1-2; D not certain. Germline CDR1 is ENHRY and CDR2 is SYGVKD. The CDR3 runs to 17 residues. V gave up 2 bases and J gave up 3 bases, with 19 bases separating them. DNA of the CDR3: TGTGCCATCAGTGAGGAGCTCCTAGGGTCAACGGACTATGGCTACACCTTC. It encodes CAISEELLGSTDYGYTF.

The genes are TRBV19 and TRBJ2-3, with 11 bases identical to TRBD2. CDR3 size: 16 residues. With V trimmed by 3 bases and J by 5 bases, 7 bases remained unmatched. The V gene's germline CDR1 is LNHDA and CDR2 SQIVND (reference sequence). CDR3: CASSIKGLAVGDTQYF. DNA of the CDR3: TGTGCCAGTAGTATTAAGGGACTAGCGGTAGGAGATACGCAGTATTTT.

The chain recombines TRBV30 with TRBJ1-4; D remains unclear. The CDR3 extends over 13 amino acids. The V gene lost 4 bases and the J gene lost 0 bases, with 6 bases spanning the gap. Germline V gives CDR1 GTSNPN, CDR2 SVGIG (reference sequence). The DNA of the CDR3 is TGTGCCTGGAACAGAGCAACTAATGAAAAACTGTTTTTT. It is translated as CAWNRATNEKLFF.